This entry lists 4 T cell receptor beta chains sequenced from one sample in a study of blood T cell repertoires in COVID-19. TCRdb's copy holds only in-frame clones and misses some; the assay was immunoSEQ multiplex PCR. The sample has 200,000 to 250,000 clones, 86% seen once. The sample consisted of PBMCs or T cells enriched from blood (not recorded which). The source of these receptors is a middle-aged woman with acute COVID-19.

The chain is built from TRBV5-4 and TRBJ2-7; 12 nucleotides agree with TRBD2. J gave up 3 bases and V 1 base, and 2 bases lay outside the gene matches. The CDR3 has 15 amino acids. Germline V gene lookup returns CDR1 SGHNT and CDR2 YYREEE (reference sequence). CDR3 sequence (DNA): TGTGCCAGCAGCTTGAAACTAGCGGGGGGCTACGAGCAGTACTTC. It encodes CASSLKLAGGYEQYF.

The table lists this clone with a count of one. This chain connects TRBV28 to TRBJ1-6, with D unresolved. The length of the CDR3 is 15 residues. In germline, CDR1 is MDHEN, CDR2 SYDVKM. With 6 bases removed from V and 0 bases from J, the gap between germline ends came to 9 bases. In nucleotides, the CDR3 is TGTGCCAGCAGCCTCAAGAGCTCCTATAATTCACCCCTCCACTTT. Protein sequence: CASSLKSSYNSPLHF.

The J gene is TRBJ1-4, the V gene TRBV3-1 (or the pseudogene TRBV3-2); D not resolved. The CDR3 is 14 amino acids. V lost 2 bases and J 2 bases, leaving 6 bases between the germline ends. Per the germline V gene, CDR1 is LGHDT and CDR2 is YNNKEL (reference sequence). CDR3 sequence reads: CASSQRGTNEKLFF. DNA of the CDR3: TGTGCCAGCAGCCAAAGAGGGACTAATGAAAAACTGTTTTTT.

The rearrangement joins TRBV5-1 to TRBJ1-4; 7 bases are shared with TRBD1. V shed 2 bases and J 8 bases; nucleotides not matched to a gene: 9. The CDR3 spans 15 residues. Germline-derived CDR1 and CDR2 are SGHRS and YFSETQ. In DNA, the CDR3 is TGCGCCAGCAGCTTACAAGACAGGGACGAGGAAAAACTGTTTTTT. This encodes CASSLQDRDEEKLFF.